This T cell receptor (beta chain) originates from a study of T cell clones after liver transplantation. Unstimulated PBMCs were sorted into CD3+CD4+ and CD3+CD8+ populations. This CDR3 is 13 amino acids long. Trimming removed 10 bases at V and 7 bases at J, with 14 bases between. In germline, CDR1 is MDHEN, CDR2 SYDVKM. Sequencing used immunoSEQ multiplex PCR; TCRdb keeps in-frame clones, though not all of them. Here the sample spans some 60,000 clones, about 70% being singletons. Whole-study findings and limits: Post-transplant, graft-donor-reactive CD4 TCRbeta sequences in blood dropped significantly in most of the 8 subjects.

As for this clone: The antigen remains unidentified.

The TCR originated in a human donor who received a liver transplant. V usage is TRBV28 and J usage is TRBJ1-6, with D possibly TRBD1 on 6 matching bases. Sequenced here: CD4+ T cells from blood, sampled before liver transplant. Here the CDR3 DNA reads TGTGCCACCGAAACAGGGTTGAATTCACCCCTCCACTTT. It yields the protein CATETGLNSPLHF.